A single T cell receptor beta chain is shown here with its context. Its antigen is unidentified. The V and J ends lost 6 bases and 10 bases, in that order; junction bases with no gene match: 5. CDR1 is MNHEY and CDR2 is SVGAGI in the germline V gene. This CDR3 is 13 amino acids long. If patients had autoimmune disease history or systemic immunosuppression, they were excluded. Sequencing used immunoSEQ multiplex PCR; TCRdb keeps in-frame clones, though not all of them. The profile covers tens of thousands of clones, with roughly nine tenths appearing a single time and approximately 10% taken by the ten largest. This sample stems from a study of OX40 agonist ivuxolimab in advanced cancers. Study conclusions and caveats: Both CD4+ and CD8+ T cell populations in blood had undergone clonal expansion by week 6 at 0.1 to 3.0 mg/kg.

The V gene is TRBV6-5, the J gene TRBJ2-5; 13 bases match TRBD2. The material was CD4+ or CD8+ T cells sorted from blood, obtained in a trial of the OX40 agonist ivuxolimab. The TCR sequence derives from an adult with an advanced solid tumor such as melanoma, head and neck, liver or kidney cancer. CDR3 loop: CASRILAGGHQYF. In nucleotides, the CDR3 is TGTGCCAGCAGAATACTAGCGGGGGGGCACCAGTACTTC.